The next 2 T cell receptor beta chains were all read from a single sample in a study of shared clonotypes between healthy human individuals. The assay was immunoSEQ multiplex PCR, and TCRdb's table has in-frame clones only and misses some. The data contain approximately 1.1 million clones, approximately 80% of them singletons. Sample: memory CD4+ T cells from PBMCs. Subset denoted: CD45RA-negative fraction. The receptors here all came from a man aged 18 to 29 in good health. Some clones in this sample may be carry-over from other donors' samples.

The rearrangement uses TRBV10-1 and TRBJ2-5, with D perhaps TRBD1 or TRBD2 (5 bases each). The CDR3 length is 14 residues. Trimming removed 3 bases from V and 5 bases from J, with 13 bases in between. Germline-derived CDR1 and CDR2 are WNHNN and SYGVQD (reference sequence). The CDR3 coding sequence is TGCGCCAGCAGTGAAGTTGGGGGAGCCGAGACCCAGTACTTC. Its translation is CASSEVGGAETQYF.

This clone was seen once. V and J are TRBV18 and TRBJ2-7, with D perhaps assigned TRBD1 or TRBD2 (5 bases each). This CDR3 region has 14 residues. Trimming pared 6 bases from V and 2 bases from J, leaving 14 bases between. From germline, CDR1 is KGHSH and CDR2 LQKENI. The CDR3 reads CASSPRGGPYEQYF. The CDR3 nucleotides are TGTGCCAGCTCCCCCCGGGGCGGTCCCTACGAGCAGTACTTC. Using reference TRBV18 and TRBJ2-7 for the parts outside the CDR3, the full variable domain is NAGVMQNPRHLVRRRGQEARLRCSPMKGHSHVYWYRQLPEEGLKFMVYLQKENIIDESGMPKERFSAEFPKEGPSILRIQQVVRGDSAAYFCASSPRGGPYEQYFGPGTRLTVT.